These 5 T cell receptor beta chains were all obtained from the same sample, sequenced in a study of blood T cell repertoires in COVID-19. Repertoires were generated with immunoSEQ multiplex PCR, while TCRdb's copy carries only in-frame clones and drops some. This sample has over 200,000 clones; 75% to 85% occur once, and the top ten carry approximately 2%. Specimen: peripheral blood. All receptors come from a middle-aged man who had recovered from COVID-19.

The chain employs TRBV27 and TRBJ2-7, with 8 bases identical to TRBD1. Germline V lookup: CDR1 MNHEY, CDR2 SMNVEV (reference sequence). Losses at the gene ends were 2 bases for V and 5 bases for J; bases not matched to a gene: 20. The CDR3 covers 19 residues. The DNA for the CDR3 is TGTGCCAGCAGTTTAGGGCAGGGGCAAACAGGGGGGCCTCTTCACGAGCAGTACTTC. Protein sequence: CASSLGQGQTGGPLHEQYF.

This chain uses TRBV18 with TRBJ1-5; possible D gene TRBD1, 5 bases. Per germline, CDR1 KGHSH and CDR2 LQKENI. The CDR3 consists of 16 residues. V was clipped by 0 bases and J by 0 bases, with 9 bases between them. The CDR3 bases are TGTGCCAGCTCACCACCGGGGGGGTATAGCAATCAGCCCCAGCATTTT. It encodes CASSPPGGYSNQPQHF.

This clone was picked up a small number of times. J is TRBJ2-2 and V is TRBV5-4; 9 bases line up with TRBD2. The CDR3 extends over 14 amino acids. The germline V gene encodes CDR1 SGHNT and CDR2 YYREEE (reference sequence). Trimming at V came to 4 bases and at J to 4 bases, leaving 2 bases not matched to a gene. CDR3 residues: CASSLSGGTGELFF. The CDR3 nucleotides read TGTGCCAGCAGCCTTAGCGGGGGCACCGGGGAGCTGTTTTTT.

The V gene is TRBV5-8, the J gene TRBJ2-5; D gene ambiguous. CDR1 is SGHTS and CDR2 is YDEGEE in the germline V gene. This CDR3 is 15 amino acids long. Trimming took off 3 bases at V and 2 bases at J, with 14 bases between the two ends. The CDR3 loop reads CASSSRSPRQETQYF. DNA for the CDR3: TGTGCCAGCAGCTCGAGGTCTCCGCGGCAAGAGACCCAGTACTTC.

The V call is TRBV14, the J call TRBJ2-7, with 7 bases aligning to TRBD1. CDR3 length equals 17 residues. V lost 4 bases to trimming and J lost 0 bases; unmatched junction nucleotides: 12. Germline V gene sequence: CDR1 SGHDN, CDR2 FVKESK. The CDR3, as DNA: TGTGCCAGCAGCCGGCCGACCGGGACAGATAGCTCCTACGAGCAGTACTTC. Protein sequence: CASSRPTGTDSSYEQYF.